This record covers a single T cell receptor (beta chain). The CDR3 extends over 16 amino acids. Looked up from germline, CDR1 is SGDLS and CDR2 is YYNGEE. The V segment lost 0 bases and the J segment 4 bases; nucleotides outside the gene matches: 5. Per the authors' pipeline: Nucleated cell number was recorded as an estimate derived from reference gene primer amplification. Method: immunoSEQ multiplex PCR; TCRdb's copy keeps in-frame clones and lacks some. D and trimming come from the DNA, and the V and J calls and clone size come from that table. Here the sample spans tens of thousands of clones, 75% to 90% being singletons. This record comes from a study of blood T cell repertoires in COVID-19. Study in general: The origin of the acute and convalescent COVID-19 samples was the United States, Italy and Spain. PBMCs, B-cell-depleted T cells, or T cells were the source of the cDNA or gDNA that made up the material.

The rearrangement joins TRBV9 to TRBJ2-1; 9 bases match TRBD2. Specimen: peripheral blood. This receptor was obtained from a woman of 80 years or more with active COVID-19. Here the CDR3 DNA reads TGTGCCAGCAGCGTAGGGCTAGCGGGGATGTACAATGAGCAGTTCTTC. This encodes CASSVGLAGMYNEQFF.